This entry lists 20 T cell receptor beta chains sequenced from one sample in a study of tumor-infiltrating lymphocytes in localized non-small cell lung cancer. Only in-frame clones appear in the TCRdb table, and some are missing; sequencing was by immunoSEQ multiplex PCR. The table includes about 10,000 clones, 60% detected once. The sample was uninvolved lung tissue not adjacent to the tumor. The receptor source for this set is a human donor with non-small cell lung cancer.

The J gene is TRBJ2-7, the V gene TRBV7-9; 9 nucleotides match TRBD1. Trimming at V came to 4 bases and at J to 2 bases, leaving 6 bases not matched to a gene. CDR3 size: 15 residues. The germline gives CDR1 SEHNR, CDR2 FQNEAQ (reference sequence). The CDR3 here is CASSSTGGLAYEQYF. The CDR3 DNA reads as TGTGCCAGCAGCTCTACAGGGGGCCTCGCCTACGAGCAGTACTTC.

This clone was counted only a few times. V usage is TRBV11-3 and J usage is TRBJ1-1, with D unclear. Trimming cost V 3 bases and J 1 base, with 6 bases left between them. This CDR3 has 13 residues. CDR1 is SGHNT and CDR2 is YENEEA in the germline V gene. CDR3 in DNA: TGTGCCAGCAGCTTCCAACAGAACACTGAAGCTTTCTTT. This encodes CASSFQQNTEAFF.

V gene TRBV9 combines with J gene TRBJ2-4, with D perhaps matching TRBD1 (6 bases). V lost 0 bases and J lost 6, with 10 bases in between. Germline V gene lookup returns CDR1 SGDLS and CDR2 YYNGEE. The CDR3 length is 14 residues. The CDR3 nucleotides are TGTGCCAGCAGCGTAGGTCTAGGGGGAAACATTCAGTACTTC. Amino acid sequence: CASSVGLGGNIQYF.

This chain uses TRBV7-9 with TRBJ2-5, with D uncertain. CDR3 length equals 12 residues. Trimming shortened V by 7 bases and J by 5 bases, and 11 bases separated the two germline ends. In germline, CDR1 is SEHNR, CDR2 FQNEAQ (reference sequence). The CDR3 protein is CASTTLLETQYF. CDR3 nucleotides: TGTGCCAGCACCACCCTCCTGGAGACCCAGTACTTC.

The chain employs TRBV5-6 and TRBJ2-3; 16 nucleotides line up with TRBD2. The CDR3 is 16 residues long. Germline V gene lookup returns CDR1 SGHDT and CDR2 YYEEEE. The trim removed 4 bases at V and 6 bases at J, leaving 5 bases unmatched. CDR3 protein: CASSPGLAGGLDTQYF. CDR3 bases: TGTGCCAGCAGCCCGGGACTAGCGGGGGGGTTGGATACGCAGTATTTT. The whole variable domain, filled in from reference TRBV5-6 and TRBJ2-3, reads DAGVTQSPTHLIKTRGQQVTLRCSPKSGHDTVSWYQQALGQGPQFIFQYYEEEERQRGNFPDRFSGHQFPNYSSELNVNALLLGDSALYLCASSPGLAGGLDTQYFGPGTRLTVL.

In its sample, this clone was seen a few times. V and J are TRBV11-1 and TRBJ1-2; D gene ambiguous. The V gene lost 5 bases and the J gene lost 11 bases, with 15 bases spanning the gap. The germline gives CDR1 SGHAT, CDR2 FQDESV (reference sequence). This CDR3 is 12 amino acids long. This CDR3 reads CASSPRLEDYTF. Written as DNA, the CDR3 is TGTGCCAGCAGCCCTCGGTTGGAGGATTACACCTTC.

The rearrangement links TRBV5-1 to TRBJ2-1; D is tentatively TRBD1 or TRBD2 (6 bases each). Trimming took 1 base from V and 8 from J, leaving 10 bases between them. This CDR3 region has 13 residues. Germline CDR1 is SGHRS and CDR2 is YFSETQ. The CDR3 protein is CASSLRGRDEQFF. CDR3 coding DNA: TGCGCCAGCAGCTTGCGGGGGCGAGATGAGCAGTTCTTC.

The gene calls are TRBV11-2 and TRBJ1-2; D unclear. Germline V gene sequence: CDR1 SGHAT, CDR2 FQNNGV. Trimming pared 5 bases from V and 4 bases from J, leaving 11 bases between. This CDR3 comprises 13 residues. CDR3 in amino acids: CASSVDRIYGYTF. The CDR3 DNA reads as TGTGCCAGCAGCGTCGACCGAATCTATGGCTACACCTTC.

The CDR3 DNA sequence: TGTGCCATCAGTGAGGCTACAGGGGGCGACGGGGAGCTGTTTTTT. This sequence encodes CAISEATGGDGELFF. The chain is built from TRBV10-3 and TRBJ2-2; 9 positions agree with TRBD1. The germline V gene has CDR1 ENHRY and CDR2 SYGVKD. CDR3 length: 15 amino acids. Trimming took 2 bases from V and 7 from J; bases not matched to a gene: 5.

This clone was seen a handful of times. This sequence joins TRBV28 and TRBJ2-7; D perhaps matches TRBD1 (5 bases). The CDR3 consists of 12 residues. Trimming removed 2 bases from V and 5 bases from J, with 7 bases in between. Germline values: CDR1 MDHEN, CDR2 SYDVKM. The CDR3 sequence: CASSLAGNEQYF. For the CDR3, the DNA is TGTGCCAGCAGTTTAGCAGGGAACGAGCAGTACTTC. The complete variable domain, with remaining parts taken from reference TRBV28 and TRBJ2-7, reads DVKVTQSSRYLVKRTGEKVFLECVQDMDHENMFWYRQDPGLGLRLIYFSYDVKMKEKGDIPEGYSVSREKKERFSLILESASTNQTSMYLCASSLAGNEQYFGPGTRLTVT.

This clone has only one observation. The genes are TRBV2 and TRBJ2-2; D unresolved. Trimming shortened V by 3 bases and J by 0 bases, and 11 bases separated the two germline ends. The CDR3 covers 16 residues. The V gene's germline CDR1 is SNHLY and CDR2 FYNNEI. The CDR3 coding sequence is TGTGCCAGCAGTGATCGGATCACCTCGAACACCGGGGAGCTGTTTTTT. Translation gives CASSDRITSNTGELFF.

DNA of the CDR3: TGTGCCAGCAGTTACCAGGGACGTAGGAACACTGAAGCTTTCTTT. Protein sequence: CASSYQGRRNTEAFF. The V gene is TRBV6-5, the J gene TRBJ1-1, with D perhaps TRBD1 (5 bases). The ends were cut back, 2 bases at V and 1 base at J, with 11 bases in the middle. The CDR3 is 15 residues long. Germline CDR1 and CDR2: MNHEY and SVGAGI.

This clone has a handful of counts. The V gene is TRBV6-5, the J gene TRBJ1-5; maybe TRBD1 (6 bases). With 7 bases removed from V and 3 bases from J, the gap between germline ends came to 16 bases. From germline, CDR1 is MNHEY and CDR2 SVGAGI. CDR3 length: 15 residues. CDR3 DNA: TGTGCCAGCACCCCCGGACAGAATTACAATCAGCCCCAGCATTTT. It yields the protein CASTPGQNYNQPQHF.

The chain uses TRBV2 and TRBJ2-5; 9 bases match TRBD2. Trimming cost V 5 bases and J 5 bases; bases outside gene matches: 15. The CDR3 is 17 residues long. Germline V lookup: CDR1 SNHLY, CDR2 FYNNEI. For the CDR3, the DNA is TGTGCCAGCAGTCAGCGGGGGGATTATCTTGCGCGGGAGACCCAGTACTTC. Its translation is CASSQRGDYLARETQYF.

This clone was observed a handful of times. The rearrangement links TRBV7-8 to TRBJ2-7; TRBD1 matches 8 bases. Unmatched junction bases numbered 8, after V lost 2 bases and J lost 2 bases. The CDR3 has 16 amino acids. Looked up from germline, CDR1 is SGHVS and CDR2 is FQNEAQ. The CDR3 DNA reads TGTGCCAGCAGCTTACTGGCCGGGACAGGAACCTACGAGCAGTACTTC. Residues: CASSLLAGTGTYEQYF.

CDR3 nucleotide sequence: TGTGCCAGCAGCTTAGGTCAGCGGTATACGGGGGAGCAGTACTTC. This encodes CASSLGQRYTGEQYF. This chain links TRBV7-2 with TRBJ2-7, with D maybe TRBD2 (5 bases). V lost 1 base and J 7 bases, leaving 17 bases between the germline ends. The CDR3 sequence is 15 residues long. The germline CDR1 and CDR2 sequences are SGHTA and FQGNSA.

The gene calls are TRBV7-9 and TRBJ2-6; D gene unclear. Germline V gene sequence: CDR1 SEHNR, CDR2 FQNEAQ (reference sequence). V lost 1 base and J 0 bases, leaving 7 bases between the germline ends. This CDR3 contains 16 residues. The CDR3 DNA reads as TGTGCCAGCAGCTTAGGATCCTTCTCTGGGGCCAACGTCCTGACTTTC. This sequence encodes CASSLGSFSGANVLTF.

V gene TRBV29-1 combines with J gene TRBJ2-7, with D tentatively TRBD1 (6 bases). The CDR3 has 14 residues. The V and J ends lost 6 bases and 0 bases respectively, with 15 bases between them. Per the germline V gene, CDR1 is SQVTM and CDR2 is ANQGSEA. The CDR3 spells CSVARRDTSYEQYF. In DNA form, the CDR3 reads TGCAGCGTCGCCCGCCGGGACACCTCCTACGAGCAGTACTTC.

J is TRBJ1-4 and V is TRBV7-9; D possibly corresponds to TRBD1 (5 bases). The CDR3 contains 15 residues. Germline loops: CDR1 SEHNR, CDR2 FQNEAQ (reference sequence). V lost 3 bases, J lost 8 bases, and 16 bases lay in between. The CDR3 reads CASSLGVFSLEKLFF. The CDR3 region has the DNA TGTGCCAGCAGCTTGGGGGTCTTTTCGCTAGAAAAACTGTTTTTT.

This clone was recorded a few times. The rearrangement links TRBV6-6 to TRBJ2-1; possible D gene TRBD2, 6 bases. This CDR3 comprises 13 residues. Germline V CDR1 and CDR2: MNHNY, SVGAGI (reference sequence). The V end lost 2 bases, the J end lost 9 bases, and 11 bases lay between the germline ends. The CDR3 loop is CASSYGTVGEQFF. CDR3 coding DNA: TGTGCCAGCAGTTACGGGACTGTTGGTGAGCAGTTCTTC.